The rows below give T cell receptor beta chains drawn from one sample of a study of shared clonotypes between healthy human individuals. The table came from immunoSEQ multiplex PCR; TCRdb's copy has only in-frame clones and leaves some out. The table records about 990,000 clones, approximately 80% of them present only once. Sequenced input: memory CD4+ T cells from PBMCs. These receptors originate from a man aged 18 to 30 in good health. Some clones in this sample may be carry-over from other donors' samples. CDR3s include the opening cysteine and the closing phenylalanine or tryptophan. A D gene is named only where the DNA matches it firmly. Only some rows state a clone size, as once, few, many or a class for expanded clones.

D | size | J | V | CDR3 | DNA
TRBD1 | . | TRBJ2-5 | TRBV18 | CASSPQPPGQGVRETQYF | TGTGCCAGCTCACCACAACCGCCCGGACAGGGGGTTAGAGAGACCCAGTACTTC
. | . | TRBJ2-7 | TRBV25-1 | CASSGRSYEQYF | TGTGCCAGCAGTGGCAGAAGCTACGAGCAGTACTTC
. | . | TRBJ2-2 | TRBV10-1 | CASSETGAGTGELFF | TGCGCCAGCAGTGAGACAGGGGCGGGGACCGGGGAGCTGTTTTTT
. | . | TRBJ2-3 | TRBV2 | CASSEDTDTQYF | TGTGCCAGCAGTGAAGACACCGATACGCAGTATTTT
. | . | TRBJ1-1 | TRBV5-1 | CASSSLGEGNTEAFF | TGCGCCAGCAGCTCCCTCGGGGAGGGGAACACTGAAGCTTTCTTT
. | . | TRBJ1-1 | TRBV19 | CASSIQGVTEAFF | TGTGCCAGTAGTATTCAGGGTGTCACTGAAGCTTTCTTT
TRBD2 | . | TRBJ2-1 | TRBV11-1 | CASSPRGTSGAYNEQFF | TGTGCCAGCAGCCCCCGGGGAACTAGCGGGGCTTACAATGAGCAGTTCTTC
. | many | TRBJ1-2 | TRBV4-3 | CASSQTGTLYGYTF | TGCGCCAGCAGCCAGACCGGGACACTATATGGCTACACCTTC
TRBD1 | . | TRBJ2-5 | TRBV5-1 | CASRTGGQGAETQYF | TGCGCCAGCAGGACTGGCGGACAGGGGGCAGAGACCCAGTACTTC
. | . | TRBJ1-4 | TRBV5-1 | CASSSVFSTNEKLFF | TGCGCCAGCAGCTCCGTATTTTCAACTAATGAAAAACTGTTTTTT
. | . | TRBJ1-2 | TRBV9 | CASSPPNTGGYTF | TGTGCCAGCAGCCCCCCGAACACGGGAGGCTACACCTTC
TRBD1 | . | TRBJ1-1 | TRBV7-9 | CASSWGQGHTEAFF | TGTGCCAGCAGCTGGGGACAGGGACACACTGAAGCTTTCTTT
. | . | TRBJ1-2 | TRBV5-1 | CASSESRRDGYTF | TGCGCCAGCAGCGAGTCCCGGAGGGATGGCTACACCTTC
. | . | TRBJ2-7 | TRBV2 | CASKDSSYEQYF | TGTGCCAGCAAGGACAGCTCCTACGAGCAGTACTTC
. | . | TRBJ2-7 | TRBV13 | CASSRQGGAYEQYF | TGTGCCAGCAGCCGTCAAGGAGGGGCCTACGAGCAGTACTTC
. | few | TRBJ2-1 | TRBV29-1 | CSGPLPPYNEQFF | TGCAGCGGACCCCTCCCGCCCTACAATGAGCAGTTCTTC
. | . | TRBJ2-1 | TRBV7-2 | CASSLAGGLSYNEQFF | TGTGCCAGCAGCTTGGCCGGGGGGCTCTCCTACAATGAGCAGTTCTTC
. | few | TRBJ2-5 | TRBV11-3 | CASSLGGEETQYF | TGTGCCAGCAGCTTAGGTGGGGAAGAGACCCAGTACTTC
TRBD2 | once | TRBJ2-1 | TRBV9 | CASSVRPGLPYNEQFF | TGTGCCAGCAGCGTCCGACCGGGACTACCATACAATGAGCAGTTCTTC
TRBD2 | . | TRBJ2-3 | TRBV7-9 | CASSLGLATDTQYF | TGTGCCAGCAGCTTAGGACTAGCGACAGATACGCAGTATTTT
. | . | TRBJ1-4 | TRBV5-4 | CASSVGSGEEKLFF | TGTGCCAGCAGCGTGGGTTCAGGGGAAGAAAAACTGTTTTTT
TRBD1 | . | TRBJ1-1 | TRBV11-2 | CASSLGQGMNTEAFF | TGTGCCAGCAGCCTGGGACAGGGGATGAACACTGAAGCTTTCTTT
. | . | TRBJ2-3 | TRBV5-6 | CASSLEGGGTGDTQYF | TGTGCCAGCAGCTTGGAGGGCGGGGGCACGGGAGATACGCAGTATTTT
TRBD2 | . | TRBJ2-3 | TRBV5-6 | CASSLARLAGTDTQYF | TGTGCCAGCAGCTTGGCCCGACTAGCGGGGACAGATACGCAGTATTTT
TRBD2 | . | TRBJ2-7 | TRBV2 | CASSGGGLREQYF | TGTGCCAGCAGTGGGGGGGGACTCCGCGAGCAGTACTTC
TRBD2 | . | TRBJ2-1 | TRBV11-3 | CASSTGTSGRNEQFF | TGTGCCAGCAGCACCGGGACTAGCGGGAGAAATGAGCAGTTCTTC
TRBD1 | once | TRBJ1-1 | TRBV7-9 | CASSRDSQNTEAFF | TGTGCCAGCAGCCGGGACAGTCAGAACACTGAAGCTTTCTTT
TRBD1 | once | TRBJ1-5 | TRBV19 | CASSFGDRDYQPQHF | TGTGCCAGTAGTTTTGGCGACAGGGATTATCAGCCCCAGCATTTT
. | . | TRBJ2-7 | TRBV6-1 | CASSEQIYEQYF | TGTGCCAGCAGTGAACAGATCTACGAGCAGTACTTC
. | . | TRBJ2-7 | TRBV5-1 | CASSLGGDKQYF | TGCGCCAGCAGCTTGGGTGGAGATAAGCAGTACTTC
. | many | TRBJ2-1 | TRBV9 | CASSAAARPYNEQFF | TGTGCCAGCAGCGCCGCAGCGCGCCCCTACAATGAGCAGTTCTTC
. | . | TRBJ1-5 | TRBV6-1 | CASNSRGGGQPQHF | TGTGCCAGCAACAGCAGGGGCGGAGGTCAGCCCCAGCATTTT
. | many | TRBJ1-1 | TRBV11-1 | CASTPQFGTEAFF | TGTGCCAGCACCCCCCAGTTCGGGACTGAAGCTTTCTTT
TRBD1 | . | TRBJ2-5 | TRBV28 | CASSSRDRSQETQYF | TGTGCCAGCAGTTCCCGGGACAGAAGTCAAGAGACCCAGTACTTC
TRBD1 | . | TRBJ1-3 | TRBV7-2 | CASSFPGTGIGNTIYF | TGTGCCAGCAGCTTCCCCGGGACAGGGATCGGAAACACCATATATTTT
TRBD2 | many | TRBJ2-1 | TRBV6-5 | CASRGLAGGYNEQFF | TGTGCCAGCCGGGGTTTAGCGGGAGGGTACAATGAGCAGTTCTTC
. | once | TRBJ2-3 | TRBV18 | CASSPLSADTQYF | TGTGCCAGCTCACCTTTAAGTGCAGATACGCAGTATTTT
TRBD2 | . | TRBJ2-3 | TRBV9 | CASSVSGWASGREDTQYF | TGTGCCAGCAGCGTATCGGGCTGGGCTAGCGGGAGGGAAGATACGCAGTATTTT
. | . | TRBJ2-7 | TRBV10-2 | CAGKDGWNEQYF | TGCGCCGGGAAAGACGGGTGGAACGAGCAGTACTTC
TRBD1 | . | TRBJ1-1 | TRBV29-1 | CSVGDRHTEAFF | TGCAGCGTTGGGGACAGGCACACTGAAGCTTTCTTT
. | few | TRBJ2-3 | TRBV28 | CASSLSGPKDTQYF | TGTGCCAGCAGTTTATCGGGACCGAAGGATACGCAGTATTTT
. | . | TRBJ2-6 | TRBV27 | CASSRTVAGANVLTF | TGTGCCAGCAGCCGGACGGTCGCTGGGGCCAACGTCCTGACTTTC
TRBD2 | once | TRBJ2-2 | TRBV5-4 | CASSSGLAGGGTGELFF | TGTGCCAGCAGCTCGGGACTAGCGGGAGGTGGCACCGGGGAGCTGTTTTTT
. | . | TRBJ1-4 | TRBV10-3 | CAISESGSEEKLFF | TGTGCCATCAGTGAGTCGGGATCGGAAGAAAAACTGTTTTTT
. | . | TRBJ2-3 | TRBV7-9 | CASSLGTGADTQYF | TGTGCCAGCAGCTTAGGGACGGGCGCAGATACGCAGTATTTT
. | . | TRBJ1-4 | TRBV7-9 | CASSLVVGEKLFF | TGTGCCAGCAGCTTAGTGGTAGGCGAAAAACTGTTTTTT
TRBD1 | . | TRBJ2-7 | TRBV9 | CASSLTPLTGAEQYF | TGTGCCAGCAGCCTGACTCCTCTAACAGGGGCCGAGCAGTACTTC
. | few | TRBJ1-2 | TRBV28 | CASSLRPNGGHGYTF | TGTGCCAGCAGCCTACGACCGAATGGGGGGCATGGCTACACCTTC
TRBD1 | few | TRBJ1-3 | TRBV28 | CASSLRQGSGNTIYF | TGTGCCAGCAGTTTAAGACAGGGCTCTGGAAACACCATATATTTT
TRBD1 | . | TRBJ2-1 | TRBV5-6 | CASSSGGSEFF | TGTGCCAGCAGCTCAGGGGGCAGTGAGTTCTTC